This T cell receptor (beta chain) was retrieved from a study of vaccination effects on CD4 cells after COVID-19. The CDR3 covers 16 residues. Germline assignment: CDR1 MNHNS and CDR2 SASEGT. Trimming removed 1 base from V and 5 bases from J; junction bases left unmatched: 7. Concerning this clone itself: As yet, its antigen is unknown.

Before sequencing took place, the ViraFEST assay used viral peptide pools to expand antigen-specific CD4+ T cells. Scientists isolated CD4+ T cells after an approximately 10-day culture period ended. Every participant took two doses of the BNT162b2 or mRNA-1273 vaccine. Some clones are missing from TCRdb's copy, which holds only in-frame ones; the method was immunoSEQ multiplex PCR. The sample includes about 33,000 clones, 72% of them seen just once. General study results and limits: The authors studied few convalescent patients and collected no early post-infection timepoints. In healthy vaccinees, only 1 of 255 vaccine-induced clones cross-reacted with common cold coronaviruses.

The chain employs TRBV6-1 and TRBJ2-1; 8 bases fit TRBD1. This sequence originates from a human donor who received a COVID-19 vaccine. The sequencing here drew on CD4+ T cells from PBMCs cultured with HCoV-229E spike peptides, taken after COVID-19 vaccination. The DNA of the CDR3 is TGTGCCAGCAGTGAAGAAGTAGGGACAGGTAACAATGAGCAGTTCTTC. Amino acid sequence: CASSEEVGTGNNEQFF.